The clone carrying this T cell receptor (beta chain) was seen many times. Its antigen is currently unknown. This entry is derived from a study of Graves' ophthalmopathy and Graves' hyperthyroidism. Notes on the study in general: A 13-signature model separated ophthalmopathy from stable hyperthyroidism, reaching 85% to 90% sensitivity and around 79% specificity cross-validated.

RNA transcripts were the template, and TCR beta CDR3 regions were amplified from them. An opening RT-PCR round employed HTBI primers and preceded a second-round multiplex PCR. TCRdb re-analysed the multiplex PCR reads in MiXCR, keeping a single row per CDR3 protein. The sample lists roughly 380,000 distinct CDR3 sequences, roughly 14% seen once, with around 6.6% in the top ten. Exclusion criteria comprised other autoimmune diseases, uncontrolled infections, pregnancy or lactation in patients. Physicians reached a diagnosis by relying on clinical symptoms, serum thyroxine, TRAb, thyroid ultrasound and orbital computed tomography. PBMCs were obtained from approximately 10 ml of fresh peripheral blood. The length of the CDR3 is 14 residues. The V and J ends lost 3 bases and 4 bases respectively, with 15 bases between them. The germline gives CDR1 SQVTM, CDR2 ANQGSEA.

This TCR came from a woman between 18 and 29 years old with stable Graves' hyperthyroidism. The chain recombines TRBV29-1 with TRBJ1-2; D is undetermined. Sample: peripheral blood. The CDR3, as DNA: TGCAGCGTTGACGGTATCCCTTTGGGCTATGGCTACACCTTC. Translating gives CSVDGIPLGYGYTF.